This T cell receptor (beta chain) was identified in a study of cytotoxic CD8 clonotypes in ibrutinib-treated CLL (dated by TCRdb to the early 2020s). Regarding the study in general: The cohort was composed of around twelve relapsed/refractory and fewer than 16 treatment-naive patients; IGHV unmutated status was identified in approximately 18 patients. Partial responses were observed in approximately 24 patients and complete responses in 2; after a median follow-up of 68 months, remission was maintained in some 14 patients and progression was observed in about twelve. Response samples were taken after a median of 12 months on treatment, ranging from about 6 to 36 months. On average, each sample yielded some 250,000 productive templates and roughly 95,000 productive rearrangements. Longitudinal samples were obtainable from 26 of the 86 participants in the trial. Cryopreserved peripheral blood mononuclear cells were collected at three points: before therapy, at response, and at either sustained remission or disease progression. Patients were still on ibrutinib when every remission and progressive disease sample was collected. Overall study outcomes, separate from this receptor: Sampling times were not matched between sustained-remission and progressing patients, and lymph node repertoires were not studied. Clonality rose at ibrutinib response, remained stable during sustained remission, and dropped back toward baseline at progression. Baseline clonality exceeded that of age-matched healthy donors and correlated strongly with circulating CD8+ T-cell counts. Public clonotypes were rare and either shrank or stayed stable during treatment, and the rise in clonality at ibrutinib response reflected expansion of private clonotypes.

In the paper's terms, the time point label means: around 2 years on ibrutinib. For TCR beta library preparation, approximately 2 micrograms of genomic DNA were isolated from cryopreserved PBMCs. Longitudinal blood samples from CLL patients on ibrutinib monotherapy underwent high-throughput TCR beta sequencing. The patients were enrolled in a single-center, open-label phase 2 trial of ibrutinib monotherapy. CDR1 and CDR2 are drawn from the germline V gene: SGHRS, YFSETQ. From the cysteine through the phenylalanine, the CDR3 covers 15 amino acids. Here the CDR3 DNA is all that survives: 45 bases in frame from base 1. V ends up 2 bases short and J 2 bases short, with an unmatched junction base count of 2. The goal of deep resolution MiSeq sequencing was a depth between 1 in 1 million and 1 in 200,000 T cells, and coverage averaged 10x per clonotype. TCR beta libraries were generated with the immunoSEQ hsTCRB Kit. The authors' pipeline ran thus. Data were analyzed with ImmunoSEQ Data Assistant and ImmunoSEQ Analyzer, with V, D and J genes assigned per IMGT definitions. Clonality, which ranges from 0 to 1, was calculated by subtracting the normalized Shannon entropy of productive rearrangement frequencies from one. Only overrepresented clonotypes making up at least 0.05% of each patient's repertoire were included in the public clonotype analysis. Some 13 age-matched healthy donor repertoires from immuneACCESS served as clonality controls. TCRdb holds this immuneACCESS table with in-frame rearrangements only. Some clones are missing; in checked studies, unresolved V genes explain under half, and the rest has no known cause. V and J calls and clone size are given by that table; D and trimming were obtained from the DNA. This sample is represented by about 120,000 clones; approximately 58% of them were singletons. The ten largest clones represent more than 35% of the sample.

Concerning this clone itself: The antigen it recognizes is unknown. One base away there is no much larger clone; base qualities are not given.

In this chain, TRBV5-1 is recombined with TRBJ2-5; a stretch of 11 junction bases matches TRBD2. This specimen consisted of PBMCs, obtained after 24 months of ibrutinib treatment. The clonotype comes from a human donor with chronic lymphocytic leukemia. Here the CDR3 is given as CASSLLAGAQETQYF. The DNA sequence is given as TGCGCCAGCAGCTTACTAGCGGGGGCACAAGAGACCCAGTACTTC.